The 6 T cell receptor beta chains below all came from one sample that was sequenced in a study of CD8+CD57+ T cells in acquired aplastic anemia (dated by TCRdb to 2016 to 2019). TCRdb records Illumina HiSeq 2000 as the sequencer. Genomic DNA was used as template for profiling of TCR beta VDJ combinations and CDR3 sequences. TCRdb reanalyzed the raw reads on its own, using fastp at Q25 for trimming and MiXCR for clone calling, and kept in-frame beta chains. Every entry covers one CDR3 protein and lists the most common genes and DNA from its rows. The sample data list 200,000 or so distinct CDR3 sequences, and around three fifths of these were observed just once. 58% of the sample belongs to the ten largest clones. The patients picked for sequencing were ones in whom flow cytometry had shown an expansion of CD8+CD57+ cells. Sequenced: sorted CD4+, CD8+, or CD8+CD57+ T cells (not recorded which) from PBMCs. These receptors were obtained from a human donor with aplastic anemia.

The V and J genes are TRBV20-1 and TRBJ2-7; the match to TRBD2 covers 14 bases. The ends lost 3 bases at V and 2 bases at J; junction bases unmatched: 9. The CDR3 runs 17 residues. Germline assignment: CDR1 DFQATT and CDR2 SNEGSKA (reference sequence). CDR3 DNA: TGCAGTGCTAGGGGGACTAGCGGGAGTTTTTACCCCTACGAGCAGTACTTC. It yields the protein CSARGTSGSFYPYEQYF.

This clonotype has only a few counts. The chain links TRBV20-1 to TRBJ1-4; the D is unclear. Per the germline V gene, CDR1 is DFQATT and CDR2 is SNEGSKA (reference sequence). The CDR3 length is 9 residues. CDR3 amino acids: CRMREKLFF. CDR3 coding DNA: TGCAGGATGAGGGAAAAACTGTTTTTT.

The chain recombines TRBV29-1 with TRBJ2-3; TRBD2 matches at 8 bases. In germline, CDR1 is SQVTM, CDR2 ANQGSEA. The CDR3 runs to 14 residues. Unmatched junction bases numbered 5, after V lost 2 bases and J lost 4 bases. The CDR3 DNA reads TGCAGCGTTGAACCGGGGGGGAGGGCAGATACGCAGTATTTT. Its protein is CSVEPGGRADTQYF.

This clonotype was detected ten times or more. The V gene is TRBV9, the J gene TRBJ2-6, with TRBD2 as a possible D gene (7 bases). This CDR3 spans 20 amino acids. Germline assignment: CDR1 SGDLS and CDR2 YYNGEE. Trimming shortened V by 0 bases and J by 2 bases, and 21 bases separated the two germline ends. The CDR3 nucleotides are TGTGCCAGCAGCGTAGGGCGGGGGTGGGTTGGGGGCCCTGGGGCCAACGTCCTGACTTTC. Residues: CASSVGRGWVGGPGANVLTF.

The genes are TRBV7-9 and TRBJ2-1; 10 bases align to TRBD2. Germline lookup yields CDR1 SEHNR and CDR2 FQNEAQ (reference sequence). The V gene end was trimmed by 8 bases and the J gene end by 7 bases; junction bases not matched to a gene: 17. The CDR3 sequence is 17 residues long. The CDR3 DNA follows: TGTGCCAGCTCCGCTTCAGCGGGAGGGCCGGGTGGGAATGAGCAGTTCTTC. Encoded protein: CASSASAGGPGGNEQFF.

The gene calls are TRBV7-8 and TRBJ1-5, with D tentatively TRBD1 (6 bases). CDR3 size: 15 residues. V was clipped by 2 bases and J by 3 bases, with 11 bases between them. From germline, CDR1 is SGHVS and CDR2 FQNEAQ. The CDR3 nucleotides read TGTGCCAGCAGCTTAACTACAGGGAACAATCAGCCCCAGCATTTT. Its protein product is CASSLTTGNNQPQHF.